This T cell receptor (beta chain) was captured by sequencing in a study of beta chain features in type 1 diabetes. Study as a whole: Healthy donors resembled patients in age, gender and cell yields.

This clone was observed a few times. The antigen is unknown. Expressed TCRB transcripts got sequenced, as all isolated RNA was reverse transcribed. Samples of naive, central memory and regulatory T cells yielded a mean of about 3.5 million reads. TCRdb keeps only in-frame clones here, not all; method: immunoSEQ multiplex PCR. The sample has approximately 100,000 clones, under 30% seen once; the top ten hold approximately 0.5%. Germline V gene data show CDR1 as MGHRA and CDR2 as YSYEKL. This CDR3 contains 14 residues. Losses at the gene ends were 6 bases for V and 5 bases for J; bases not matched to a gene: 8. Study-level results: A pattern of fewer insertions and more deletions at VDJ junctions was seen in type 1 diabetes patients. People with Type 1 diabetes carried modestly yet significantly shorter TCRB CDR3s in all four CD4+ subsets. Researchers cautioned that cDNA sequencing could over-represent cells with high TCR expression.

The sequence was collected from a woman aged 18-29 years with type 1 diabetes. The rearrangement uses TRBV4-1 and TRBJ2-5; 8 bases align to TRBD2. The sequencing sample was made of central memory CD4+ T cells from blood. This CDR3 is CASRSAGVGETQYF. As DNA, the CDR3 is TGCGCCAGCAGGTCAGCGGGAGTGGGGGAGACCCAGTACTTC.